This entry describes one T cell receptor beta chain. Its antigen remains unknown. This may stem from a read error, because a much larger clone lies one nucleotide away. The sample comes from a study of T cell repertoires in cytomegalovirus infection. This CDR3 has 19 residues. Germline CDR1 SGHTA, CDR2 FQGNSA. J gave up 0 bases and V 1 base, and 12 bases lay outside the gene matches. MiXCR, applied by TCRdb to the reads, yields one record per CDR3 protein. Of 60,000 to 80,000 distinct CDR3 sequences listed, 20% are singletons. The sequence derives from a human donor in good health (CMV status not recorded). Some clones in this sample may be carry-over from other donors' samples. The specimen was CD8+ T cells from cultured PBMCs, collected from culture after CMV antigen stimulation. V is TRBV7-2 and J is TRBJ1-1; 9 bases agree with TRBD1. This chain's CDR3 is CASSLDFGTGFLLNTEAFF. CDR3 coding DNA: TGTGCCAGCAGCTTAGACTTTGGGACAGGGTTTCTTTTGAACACTGAAGCTTTCTTT.